The T cell receptor beta chain under discussion was sequenced for a study of T cell repertoires in aging, cancer and after chemotherapy. This CDR3 is built from 15 residues. Germline loops: CDR1 DFQATT, CDR2 SNEGSKA (reference sequence). With 4 bases removed from V and 5 bases from J, the gap between germline ends came to 18 bases. Broader study findings: Loss of evenness, beyond lost richness, contributed to age-related TCR diversity decline in cancer patients.

The template was genomic DNA from peripheral blood, not RNA. Note on this clonotype: What it binds is unknown.

Rearranged V-D-J TRB sequences were amplified with a mixed TRB-A/B primer pool. TCRdb redid the calling of the multiplex PCR reads with MiXCR, one entry per CDR3 protein. The table has a few hundred distinct CDR3 sequences, approximately 73% seen once. Sequences were obtained from blood. The source of this sequence is a human donor with a solid tumor. This chain uses TRBV20-1 with TRBJ1-5; D remains unclear. The CDR3 is CSAISGGKRHQPQHF. The CDR3 DNA reads as TGCAGTGCTATATCGGGAGGGAAACGCCATCAGCCCCAGCATTTT.